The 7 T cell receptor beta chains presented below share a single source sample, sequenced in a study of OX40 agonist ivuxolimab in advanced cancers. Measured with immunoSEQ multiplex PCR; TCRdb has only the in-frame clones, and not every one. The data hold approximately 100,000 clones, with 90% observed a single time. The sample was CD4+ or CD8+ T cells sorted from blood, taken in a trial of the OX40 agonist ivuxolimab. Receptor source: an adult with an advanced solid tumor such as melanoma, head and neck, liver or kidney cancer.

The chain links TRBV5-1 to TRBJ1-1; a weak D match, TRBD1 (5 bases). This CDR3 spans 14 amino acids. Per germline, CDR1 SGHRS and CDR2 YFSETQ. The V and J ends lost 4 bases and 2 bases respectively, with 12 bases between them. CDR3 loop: CASSPTAVNTEAFF. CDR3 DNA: TGCGCCAGCAGCCCGACAGCAGTCAACACTGAAGCTTTCTTT.

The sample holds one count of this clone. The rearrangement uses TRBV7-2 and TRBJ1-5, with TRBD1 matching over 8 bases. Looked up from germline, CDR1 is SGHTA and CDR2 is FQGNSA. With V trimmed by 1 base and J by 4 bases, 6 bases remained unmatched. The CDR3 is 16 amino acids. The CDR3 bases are TGTGCCAGCAGCTTAGGAAGAGACAGGGGAAATCAGCCCCAGCATTTT. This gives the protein CASSLGRDRGNQPQHF.

As DNA, the CDR3 is TGTGCCAGCAGTTCTCCTAGCGGGAGCACAGATACGCAGTATTTT. Protein product: CASSSPSGSTDTQYF. The J gene is TRBJ2-3, the V gene TRBV28, with 8 bases that match TRBD2. V lost 4 bases and J lost 0; bases outside the gene matches: 3. The CDR3 is 15 residues long. Germline V gives CDR1 MDHEN, CDR2 SYDVKM.

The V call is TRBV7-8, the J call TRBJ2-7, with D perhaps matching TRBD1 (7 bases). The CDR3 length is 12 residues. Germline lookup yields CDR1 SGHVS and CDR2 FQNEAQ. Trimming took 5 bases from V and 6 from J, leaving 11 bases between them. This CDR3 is CASSNRGGEQYF. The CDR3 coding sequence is TGTGCCAGCAGCAACAGGGGAGGCGAGCAGTACTTC.

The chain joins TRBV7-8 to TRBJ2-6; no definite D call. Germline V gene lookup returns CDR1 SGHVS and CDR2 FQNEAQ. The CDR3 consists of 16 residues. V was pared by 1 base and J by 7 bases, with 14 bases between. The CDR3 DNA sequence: TGTGCCAGCAGCTTAGGCTGGCGGTACGGAGCCAACGTCCTGACTTTC. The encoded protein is CASSLGWRYGANVLTF.

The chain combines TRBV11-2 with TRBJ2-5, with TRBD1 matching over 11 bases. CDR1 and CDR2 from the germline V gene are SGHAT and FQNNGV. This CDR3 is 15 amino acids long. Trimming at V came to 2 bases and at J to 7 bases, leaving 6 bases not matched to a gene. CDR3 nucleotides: TGTGCCAGCAGCTTATCCGGACAGGGGGCTCGGACCCAGTACTTC. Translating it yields CASSLSGQGARTQYF.

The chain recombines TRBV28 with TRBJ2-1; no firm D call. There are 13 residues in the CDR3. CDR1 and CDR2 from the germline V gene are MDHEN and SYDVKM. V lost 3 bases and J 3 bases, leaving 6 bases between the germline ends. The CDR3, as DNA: TGTGCCAGCAGTTTTCCTAACTACAATGAGCAGTTCTTC. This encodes CASSFPNYNEQFF. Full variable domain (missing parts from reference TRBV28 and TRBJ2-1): DVKVTQSSRYLVKRTGEKVFLECVQDMDHENMFWYRQDPGLGLRLIYFSYDVKMKEKGDIPEGYSVSREKKERFSLILESASTNQTSMYLCASSFPNYNEQFFGPGTRLTVL.